Detailed here is one T cell receptor beta chain. The target antigen is unknown. The source of the sample is a study of early T cells in non-severe SARS-CoV-2 infection. Overall study: Unsorted whole-blood RNA was sequenced in bulk, leaving chains unpaired. Study-level points and caveats: The study's VDJdb matching favored anti-spike CD8 responses and missed private and CD4 specificities.

The V segment lost 3 bases and the J segment 6 bases; nucleotides outside the gene matches: 7. The CDR3 is made up of 14 amino acids. Individual cDNA molecules received unique molecular identifiers during library preparation. TCRdb reanalysed the 5' RACE reads using MiXCR and keeps one entry per CDR3 protein. Among around 50,000 distinct CDR3 sequences listed, over 10% were seen once. The J gene is TRBJ1-1, the V gene TRBV12-3 or TRBV12-4; 7 positions agree with TRBD1. The sequenced material came from whole blood. The source of this sequence is an adult who was a healthcare worker with PCR-confirmed SARS-CoV-2 infection or an uninfected control (not recorded which). This chain's CDR3 is CASSFGQGVAEAFF. The CDR3 DNA is TGTGCCAGCAGTTTCGGGCAGGGGGTCGCTGAAGCTTTCTTT.